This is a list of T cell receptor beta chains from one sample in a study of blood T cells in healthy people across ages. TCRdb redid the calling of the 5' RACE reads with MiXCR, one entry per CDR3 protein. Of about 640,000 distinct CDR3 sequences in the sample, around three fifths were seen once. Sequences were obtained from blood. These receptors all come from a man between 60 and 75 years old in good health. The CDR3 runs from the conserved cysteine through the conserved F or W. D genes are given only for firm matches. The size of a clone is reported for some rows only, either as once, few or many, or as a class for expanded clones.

CASGLLTYEQYF	TGTGCTAGTGGTTTGCTGACCTACGAGCAGTACTTC	.	.	TRBV12-5	TRBJ2-7
CASSQRLSRGNNSPLHF	TGCGCCAGCAGTCAGCGGCTCTCTAGGGGCAATAATTCACCCCTCCACTTT	.	once	TRBV4-1	TRBJ1-6
CATSDPGANEQYF	TGTGCCACCAGTGACCCGGGGGCCAATGAGCAGTACTTC	.	.	TRBV24-1	TRBJ2-7
CSAVQGARTEAFF	TGCAGCGCTGTACAGGGGGCGAGGACTGAAGCTTTCTTT	TRBD1	once	TRBV29-1	TRBJ1-1
CSPQRQGEYEQYF	TGCAGTCCCCAGCGACAGGGGGAATACGAGCAGTACTTC	TRBD1	few	TRBV20-1	TRBJ2-7
CASSHSQTMETQYF	TGCGCCAGCAGCCACTCGCAGACAATGGAGACCCAGTACTTC	.	.	TRBV4-1	TRBJ2-5
CASRQGSGWQYF	TGTGCCAGCAGACAAGGAAGCGGCTGGCAGTATTTT	.	few	TRBV4-2	TRBJ2-3
CAISELGHPLAKNIQYF	TGTGCCATCAGTGAATTGGGACACCCACTAGCCAAAAACATTCAGTACTTC	.	few	TRBV10-3	TRBJ2-4
CASSPTRGVYEQFF	TGTGCCAGCTCCCCTACGCGGGGGGTATATGAGCAGTTCTTC	TRBD2	.	TRBV5-4	TRBJ2-1
CASSEPGGAKGYTF	TGTGCCAGCAGTGAACCAGGGGGCGCTAAGGGCTACACCTTC	TRBD1	few	TRBV25-1	TRBJ1-2
CATSRDLGGAYNEQFF	TGTGCCACCAGCAGAGATTTGGGGGGGGCTTACAATGAGCAGTTCTTC	.	once	TRBV15	TRBJ2-1
CAISDVAGSTDTQYF	TGTGCCATCAGTGACGTAGCGGGGAGCACAGATACGCAGTATTTT	TRBD2	.	TRBV10-3	TRBJ2-3
CASNPLRGLYYGYTF	TGTGCCAGCAATCCACTCCGGGGGCTGTACTATGGCTACACCTTC	.	few	TRBV25-1	TRBJ1-2
CASSATGGGIGGYTF	TGTGCCAGCAGTGCTACAGGCGGCGGAATTGGGGGCTACACCTTC	.	.	TRBV6-6	TRBJ1-2
CSARDLGKVSYNEQYF	TGCAGTGCTCGCGATTTGGGGAAAGTGTCCTACAATGAGCAGTACTTC	.	once	TRBV20-1	TRBJ2-7
CATSRVGAPYEQYF	TGTGCCACCAGCAGAGTTGGGGCTCCCTACGAGCAGTACTTC	.	.	TRBV15	TRBJ2-7
CSASWGPYNEQFF	TGCAGTGCTAGTTGGGGGCCCTACAATGAGCAGTTCTTC	.	.	TRBV20-1	TRBJ2-1
CASSLSSGGTEAFF	TGTGCCAGCTCACTCTCCTCAGGGGGCACTGAAGCTTTCTTT	TRBD1	.	TRBV18	TRBJ1-1
CASRRDGGSCEQYF	TGTGCCAGCAGACGAGACGGCGGGTCCTGCGAGCAGTACTTC	.	few	TRBV25-1	TRBJ2-7
CASQTSVYNEQFF	TGTGCCAGCCAGACTAGTGTCTACAATGAGCAGTTCTTC	.	.	TRBV6-1	TRBJ2-1
CASSFGATYNSPLHF	TGTGCCAGCAGTTTTGGTGCGACCTATAATTCACCCCTCCACTTT	.	.	TRBV27	TRBJ1-6
CSVELQRLTDTQYF	TGCAGCGTTGAACTCCAGCGGCTCACAGATACGCAGTATTTT	.	.	TRBV29-1	TRBJ2-3
CSAKGQGGGQPQHF	TGCAGTGCGAAGGGACAGGGAGGAGGGCAGCCCCAGCATTTT	TRBD1	.	TRBV20-1	TRBJ1-5
CASSQPRTGEFRETQYF	TGCGCCAGCAGTCAACCACGGACAGGGGAGTTTAGAGAGACCCAGTACTTC	TRBD1	.	TRBV23-1	TRBJ2-5
CASTTSGGHETQYF	TGTGCCAGCACCACTAGCGGGGGCCACGAGACCCAGTACTTC	TRBD2	.	TRBV7-2	TRBJ2-5
CASSLDANTQYF	TGTGCCAGCAGTTTGGACGCAAATACGCAGTATTTT	.	.	TRBV12-3/TRBV12-4	TRBJ2-3
CASSSVKGGQETQYF	TGTGCCAGCAGCTCAGTTAAAGGAGGGCAAGAGACCCAGTACTTC	.	once	TRBV7-6	TRBJ2-5
CASRRGLGGYEQYF	TGTGCCAGCAGAAGGGGTCTGGGAGGCTACGAGCAGTACTTC	.	.	TRBV2	TRBJ2-7
CASSFGAGDTDTQYF	TGCGCCAGCAGCTTCGGAGCGGGGGACACAGATACGCAGTATTTT	TRBD2	few	TRBV5-1	TRBJ2-3
CASSVSTPQNTGELFF	TGTGCCAGCAGTGTTTCCACCCCACAGAACACCGGGGAGCTGTTTTTT	.	.	TRBV6-1	TRBJ2-2
CASSRQGGRSGANVLTF	TGCGCCAGCAGCCGACAGGGAGGGCGCTCTGGGGCCAACGTCCTGACTTTC	.	few	TRBV5-1	TRBJ2-6
CASRLAGIQETQYF	TGTGCCAGCAGACTAGCGGGGATACAAGAGACCCAGTACTTC	TRBD2	few	TRBV6-6	TRBJ2-5
CASSEGGGNEQYF	TGTGCCAGCAGTGAAGGTGGGGGGAACGAGCAGTACTTC	.	once	TRBV2	TRBJ2-7
CASSLDGQGFYGYTF	TGTGCCAGCAGCTTAGACGGACAGGGATTTTATGGCTACACCTTC	TRBD1	.	TRBV11-2	TRBJ1-2
CASSQGTGGLYGYTF	TGTGCCAGCAGCCAAGGGACAGGGGGCCTCTATGGCTACACCTTC	TRBD1	.	TRBV3-1	TRBJ1-2
CSVGSGGYNEQFF	TGCAGCGTTGGAAGCGGGGGTTACAATGAGCAGTTCTTC	TRBD2	.	TRBV29-1	TRBJ2-1
CASSLGQDGNEQYF	TGTGCTAGCAGTTTAGGGCAGGATGGGAACGAGCAGTACTTC	.	.	TRBV12-3/TRBV12-4	TRBJ2-7
CASSSRVVFSEQYF	TGCGCCAGCAGCTCTCGAGTAGTCTTCTCCGAGCAGTACTTC	.	.	TRBV10-2	TRBJ2-7
CASSQSTGTGLNGYTF	TGTGCCAGCAGCCAGTCAACCGGGACAGGGCTAAATGGCTACACCTTC	TRBD1	.	TRBV4-2	TRBJ1-2
CASSMGYNEQFF	TGTGCCAGTAGTATGGGCTACAATGAGCAGTTCTTC	.	.	TRBV19	TRBJ2-1
CARSPMQDEKLFF	TGTGCCCGCTCACCAATGCAAGATGAAAAACTGTTTTTT	.	.	TRBV18	TRBJ1-4
CASSQDLAYEQYF	TGCGCCAGCAGCCAAGATTTGGCCTACGAGCAGTACTTC	.	.	TRBV4-1	TRBJ2-7
CASSLGYGYTF	TGTGCCAGCAGTTTAGGGTATGGCTACACCTTC	.	many	TRBV12-3/TRBV12-4	TRBJ1-2
CASSYGTSTDYGYTF	TGCGCCAGCAGTTACGGGACATCTACCGACTATGGCTACACCTTC	.	.	TRBV5-1	TRBJ1-2
CSVSASGAGELFF	TGCAGCGTTAGCGCTAGCGGGGCGGGGGAGCTGTTTTTT	TRBD2	.	TRBV29-1	TRBJ2-2
CASSDLQGLRNEQFF	TGTGCCAGCAGCGACTTACAGGGGTTGAGGAATGAGCAGTTCTTC	TRBD1	.	TRBV11-2	TRBJ2-1
CASQVGQAYNEQFF	TGCGCCAGCCAGGTAGGGCAGGCGTACAATGAGCAGTTCTTC	.	.	TRBV5-1	TRBJ2-1
CSVLRGPSSYEQYF	TGCAGTGTTTTAAGGGGGCCAAGCTCCTACGAGCAGTACTTC	TRBD1	.	TRBV20-1	TRBJ2-7
CASSQGRGQTQYF	TGTGCCAGCAGCCAAGGGAGGGGGCAGACCCAGTACTTC	.	.	TRBV4-2	TRBJ2-5
CAGSQGTDLSDTQYF	TGCGCCGGCAGCCAAGGGACGGATCTCTCAGATACGCAGTATTTT	.	.	TRBV4-1	TRBJ2-3
CASRQGGASTDTQYF	TGTGCCAGCAGGCAGGGGGGCGCGAGCACAGATACGCAGTATTTT	.	.	TRBV6-5	TRBJ2-3